The 27 T cell receptor beta chains given below trace back to one sample, sequenced in a study of blood T cell repertoires in COVID-19. Only in-frame clones appear in the TCRdb table, and some are missing; sequencing was by immunoSEQ multiplex PCR. The repertoire holds under 300,000 clones, with 85% to 90% as singletons. The material sequenced was peripheral blood. The origin of the receptors is a woman younger than 45 with COVID-19, enrolled during active disease.

The CDR3 spells CASSPETGGYGYTF. The CDR3 DNA sequence: TGCGCCAGCAGCCCTGAGACAGGGGGCTATGGCTACACCTTC. The chain couples TRBV4-1 to TRBJ1-2; TRBD1 aligns across 9 bases. The CDR3 runs to 14 residues. The ends lost 4 bases at V and 4 bases at J; junction bases unmatched: 4. Germline assignment: CDR1 MGHRA and CDR2 YSYEKL.

The rearrangement uses TRBV3-1 (or the pseudogene TRBV3-2) and TRBJ1-2; D unresolved. Trimming removed 4 bases from V and 8 bases from J, with 14 bases in between. The CDR3 has 13 residues. Germline V gene data show CDR1 as LGHDT and CDR2 as YNNKEL (reference sequence). In nucleotides, the CDR3 is TGTGCCAGCAGCCTTGGCCCCTCCTGGGGCTACACCTTC. It is translated as CASSLGPSWGYTF.

The rearrangement uses TRBV28 and TRBJ2-4; possibly TRBD2 for D (5 bases). Germline V gene sequence: CDR1 MDHEN, CDR2 SYDVKM. Trimming removed 6 bases from V and 0 bases from J, with 15 bases in between. CDR3 size: 16 residues. The CDR3 nucleotides are TGTGCCAGCAGCTGGAGGACGGTGATAGCCAAAAACATTCAGTACTTC. Amino acid sequence: CASSWRTVIAKNIQYF.

The chain is built from TRBV19 and TRBJ1-5, with 8 bases lining up with TRBD1. The germline V gene has CDR1 LNHDA and CDR2 SQIVND (reference sequence). The CDR3 runs 16 residues. The junction had 8 bases not matched to a gene; V was cut back by 3 bases and J by 4 bases. The CDR3 protein is CASSIGEGTGNQPQHF. The CDR3 bases are TGTGCCAGTAGTATCGGGGAGGGGACAGGTAATCAGCCCCAGCATTTT.

The rearrangement uses TRBV6-5 and TRBJ1-5; TRBD1 is a possible D gene (6 bases). V was pared by 3 bases and J by 4 bases, with 16 bases between. The CDR3 extends over 16 amino acids. Germline V lookup: CDR1 MNHEY, CDR2 SVGAGI. The CDR3: CASSYFPRGPNQPQHF. The CDR3 DNA is TGTGCCAGCAGTTATTTCCCCAGGGGTCCAAATCAGCCCCAGCATTTT.

The chain recombines TRBV5-4 with TRBJ2-7; D possibly corresponds to TRBD2 (6 bases). The CDR3 length is 15 residues. V lost 2 bases, J lost 7 bases, and 19 bases lay in between. CDR1 SGHNT and CDR2 YYREEE come from the germline V gene (reference sequence). Written as DNA, the CDR3 is TGTGCCAGCAGCTTCTTCGGGGGACTTCAGGTGGAGCAGTACTTC. This gives the protein CASSFFGGLQVEQYF. The full variable domain, its missing parts supplied by reference TRBV5-4 and TRBJ2-7, is ETGVTQSPTHLIKTRGQQVTLRCSSQSGHNTVSWYQQALGQGPQFIFQYYREEENGRGNFPPRFSGLQFPNYSSELNVNALELDDSALYLCASSFFGGLQVEQYFGPGTRLTVT.

The V gene is TRBV18, the J gene TRBJ2-6, with TRBD1 as a possible D gene (5 bases). The CDR3 is made up of 16 amino acids. The V and J ends lost 3 bases and 4 bases respectively, with 13 bases between them. Germline V lookup: CDR1 KGHSH, CDR2 LQKENI. The CDR3 protein is CASSPLDRAGANVLTF. The CDR3 DNA sequence: TGTGCCAGCTCACCCCTAGACAGAGCAGGGGCCAACGTCCTGACTTTC. The whole variable domain, filled in from reference TRBV18 and TRBJ2-6, reads NAGVMQNPRHLVRRRGQEARLRCSPMKGHSHVYWYRQLPEEGLKFMVYLQKENIIDESGMPKERFSAEFPKEGPSILRIQQVVRGDSAAYFCASSPLDRAGANVLTFGAGSRLTVL.

This clone was recorded at least ten times. The chain combines TRBV4-1 with TRBJ1-2, with TRBD1 matching over 9 bases. After removal of 2 bases from V and 0 bases from J, the junction contained 16 bases not matched to a gene. This CDR3 contains 20 residues. Per the germline V gene, CDR1 is MGHRA and CDR2 is YSYEKL. The CDR3 sequence: CASSQKRDPGQGPPNYGYTF. CDR3 coding DNA: TGCGCCAGCAGCCAAAAACGAGACCCCGGACAGGGGCCCCCTAACTATGGCTACACCTTC.

This rearrangement joins TRBV4-1 to TRBJ2-1; the match to TRBD2 covers 10 bases. V trimming: 6 bases; J trimming: 8 bases; junction bases outside the gene matches: 10. CDR1 is MGHRA and CDR2 is YSYEKL in the germline V gene. The CDR3 extends over 15 amino acids. This chain's CDR3 is CASRFSGGTIDEQFF. The CDR3 nucleotides are TGCGCCAGCAGATTTAGCGGGGGGACCATTGATGAGCAGTTCTTC.

Only one count was recorded for this clone. The chain links TRBV6-5 to TRBJ2-1; the D gene is possibly TRBD2 (6 bases). The CDR3 contains 13 residues. The V gene's germline CDR1 is MNHEY and CDR2 SVGAGI. V lost 1 base, J lost 6 bases, and 7 bases lay in between. The CDR3 here is CASSYLRGNEQFF. The CDR3 DNA sequence: TGTGCCAGCAGTTACTTGCGGGGCAATGAGCAGTTCTTC.

The chain couples TRBV7-2 to TRBJ1-1, with D possibly matching TRBD1 (5 bases). This CDR3 contains 13 residues. Germline assignment: CDR1 SGHTA and CDR2 FQGNSA. Trimming removed 4 bases from V and 5 bases from J, with 11 bases in between. The CDR3 region is CASSSRVWTEAFF. The CDR3 DNA reads as TGTGCCAGCAGCTCCAGGGTTTGGACTGAAGCTTTCTTT.

The chain is built from TRBV19 and TRBJ2-7, with D perhaps TRBD2 (6 bases). Germline values: CDR1 LNHDA, CDR2 SQIVND (reference sequence). There are 15 residues in the CDR3. Between the trimmed V and J ends, which lost 3 bases and 3 bases, there was a span of 15 bases. The CDR3 DNA reads TGTGCCAGTAGTATGGGTTCGCCGGGACTCTACGAGCAGTACTTC. As protein: CASSMGSPGLYEQYF.

This chain links TRBV7-9 with TRBJ1-3; 7 bases line up with TRBD1. Germline V gene sequence: CDR1 SEHNR, CDR2 FQNEAQ (reference sequence). The CDR3 spans 17 residues. Trimming cost V 5 bases and J 0 bases; bases outside gene matches: 10. CDR3 region: CASSTQDRRSSGNTIYF. CDR3 sequence (DNA): TGTGCCAGCAGCACCCAGGACAGGAGAAGCTCTGGAAACACCATATATTTT. Combining the CDR3 with reference TRBV7-9 and TRBJ1-3 gives the whole variable domain DTGVSQNPRHKITKRGQNVTFRCDPISEHNRLYWYRQTLGQGPEFLTYFQNEAQLEKSRLLSDRFSAERPKGSFSTLEIQRTEQGDSAMYLCASSTQDRRSSGNTIYFGEGSWLTVV.

The chain carries TRBV30 and TRBJ2-7, with D possibly being TRBD1 (5 bases). Germline V lookup: CDR1 GTSNPN, CDR2 SVGIG (reference sequence). V shed 0 bases and J shed 0 bases, with 12 bases lying between them. CDR3 length: 15 amino acids. CDR3 sequence (DNA): TGTGCCTGGAGTGTACTGCAGGGTCACTCCTACGAGCAGTACTTC. Its protein product is CAWSVLQGHSYEQYF.

Written as DNA, the CDR3 is TGTGCCAGCAGCCCCGGCAGCGGGGGGGCCTATGAGCAGTTCTTC. Protein product: CASSPGSGGAYEQFF. The rearrangement uses TRBV7-7 and TRBJ2-1; 10 nucleotides match TRBD2. Trimming removed 5 bases from V and 8 bases from J; junction bases left unmatched: 9. CDR1 and CDR2 from the germline V gene are SSHAT and FNYEAQ (reference sequence). CDR3 length: 15 amino acids.

The DNA of the CDR3 is TGTGCCAGCAGGGGGGGGCCGGCAACTAATGAAAAACTGTTTTTT. It codes for CASRGGPATNEKLFF. The chain joins TRBV6-5 to TRBJ1-4, with D possibly being TRBD1 (6 bases). The CDR3 runs 15 residues. Trimming left V 6 bases short and J 0 bases short, with 11 bases between. Germline values: CDR1 MNHEY, CDR2 SVGAGI.

This clone was recorded once. The chain recombines TRBV2 with TRBJ2-7; 8 positions agree with TRBD1. Germline trimming cut 6 bases from V and 9 bases from J; bases unmatched to any gene: 13. CDR3 length equals 14 residues. Germline V lookup: CDR1 SNHLY, CDR2 FYNNEI. The CDR3 sequence: CASRDPGGPPGQYF. CDR3 coding DNA: TGTGCCAGCAGAGATCCAGGGGGCCCCCCCGGGCAGTACTTC. The full variable domain, in which reference TRBV2 and TRBJ2-7 provide the parts outside the CDR3, is EPEVTQTPSHQVTQMGQEVILRCVPISNHLYFYWYRQILGQKVEFLVSFYNNEISEKSEIFDDQFSVERPDGSNFTLKIRSTKLEDSAMYFCASRDPGGPPGQYFGPGTRLTVT.

The chain couples TRBV5-1 to TRBJ2-3, with 11 bases aligning to TRBD2. The germline V gene encodes CDR1 SGHRS and CDR2 YFSETQ. With 4 bases clipped from V and 0 bases from J, the junction kept 13 bases outside the gene matches. The CDR3 sequence is 19 residues long. CDR3 DNA: TGCGCCAGCAGCACTCCAACTAGCGGGGGCCCTCTTAGCACAGATACGCAGTATTTT. It specifies CASSTPTSGGPLSTDTQYF. The full variable domain, completed using reference TRBV5-1 and TRBJ2-3, is KAGVTQTPRYLIKTRGQQVTLSCSPISGHRSVSWYQQTPGQGLQFLFEYFSETQRNKGNFPGRFSGRQFSNSRSEMNVSTLELGDSALYLCASSTPTSGGPLSTDTQYFGPGTRLTVL.

The chain carries TRBV2 and TRBJ2-2; TRBD1 aligns across 8 bases. Germline V gene lookup returns CDR1 SNHLY and CDR2 FYNNEI. This CDR3 has 15 residues. Unmatched junction bases numbered 7, after V lost 6 bases and J lost 4 bases. CDR3 DNA sequence: TGTGCCAGCAGCCTTGACAGGGGAGGCACCGGGGAGCTGTTTTTT. Translated, it gives CASSLDRGGTGELFF.

The CDR3 nucleotides are TGTGCCAGCAGATCTTGGACAGAGAACACTGAAGCTTTCTTT. This codes for CASRSWTENTEAFF. The chain couples TRBV7-8 to TRBJ1-1; a possible D gene is TRBD1 (6 bases). The CDR3 has 14 amino acids. Trimming cost V 6 bases and J 1 base, with 12 bases left between them. The germline V gene has CDR1 SGHVS and CDR2 FQNEAQ.

This clone was counted once. The chain couples TRBV29-1 to TRBJ1-4; D possibly corresponds to TRBD1 (6 bases). Germline assignment: CDR1 SQVTM and CDR2 ANQGSEA. The CDR3 is 13 residues long. Trimming removed 4 bases at V and 8 bases at J, with 14 bases between. CDR3 amino acids: CSVVPGTHEKLFF. The CDR3 bases are TGCAGCGTTGTTCCCGGGACACACGAAAAACTGTTTTTT. Full variable domain (remainder filled in from reference TRBV29-1 and TRBJ1-4): SAVISQKPSRDICQRGTSLTIQCQVDSQVTMMFWYRQQPGQSLTLIATANQGSEATYESGFVIDKFPISRPNLTFSTLTVSNMSPEDSSIYLCSVVPGTHEKLFFGSGTQLSVL.

This chain connects TRBV28 to TRBJ1-3; D is ambiguous. V was trimmed by 1 base and J by 0 bases, leaving 10 bases between them. Germline assignment: CDR1 MDHEN and CDR2 SYDVKM. The CDR3 length is 16 residues. This CDR3 is CASSLYLESSGNTIYF. The CDR3 DNA reads TGTGCCAGCAGTTTATATCTTGAGAGCTCTGGAAACACCATATATTTT.

This clone was seen a handful of times. This CDR3 is also generated by other DNA sequences in the sample. The V call is TRBV4-1, the J call TRBJ1-3; tentatively, D is TRBD1 (5 bases). The CDR3 contains 15 residues. V shed 0 bases and J shed 1 base, with 7 bases lying between them. The V gene's germline CDR1 is MGHRA and CDR2 YSYEKL. The CDR3, as DNA: TGCGCCAGCAGCCAAGAGGGGGGATCTGGAAACACCATATATTTT. Protein: CASSQEGGSGNTIYF.

A single count supports this clone. V gene TRBV28 combines with J gene TRBJ2-3; TRBD1 is a possible D gene (6 bases). V dropped 2 bases and J dropped 0 bases, with 9 bases sitting between them. This CDR3 is 15 amino acids long. From germline, CDR1 is MDHEN and CDR2 SYDVKM. For the CDR3, the DNA is TGTGCCAGCAGTTTAGGACAGCAAAGCACAGATACGCAGTATTTT. This codes for CASSLGQQSTDTQYF.

The chain recombines TRBV28 with TRBJ2-7; D may be TRBD1 (5 bases). CDR1 MDHEN and CDR2 SYDVKM come from the germline V gene. The length of the CDR3 is 13 residues. Trimming cost V 5 bases and J 4 bases, with 12 bases left between them. As DNA, the CDR3 is TGTGCCAGCAGTGCAGGGCCTTTATACGAGCAGTACTTC. Amino acids: CASSAGPLYEQYF.

This clone has only one observation. The chain carries TRBV3-1 (or the pseudogene TRBV3-2) and TRBJ2-7; 7 nucleotides match TRBD1. CDR1 is LGHDT and CDR2 is YNNKEL in the germline V gene (reference sequence). CDR3 length: 15 amino acids. V trimming: 6 bases; J trimming: 0 bases; junction bases outside the gene matches: 8. Here the CDR3 reads CASSPLTGDSYEQYF. As DNA, the CDR3 is TGTGCCAGCAGTCCTCTTACAGGGGACTCCTACGAGCAGTACTTC.

The chain employs TRBV5-1 and TRBJ1-5; D call uncertain. CDR1 and CDR2 from the germline V gene are SGHRS and YFSETQ. There are 15 residues in the CDR3. The V gene lost 0 bases and the J gene lost 6 bases, with 13 bases spanning the gap. The CDR3 bases are TGCGCCAGCAGCTTGGCGGGTCGCGTTGGTCAGCCCCAGCATTTT. Translating it yields CASSLAGRVGQPQHF.